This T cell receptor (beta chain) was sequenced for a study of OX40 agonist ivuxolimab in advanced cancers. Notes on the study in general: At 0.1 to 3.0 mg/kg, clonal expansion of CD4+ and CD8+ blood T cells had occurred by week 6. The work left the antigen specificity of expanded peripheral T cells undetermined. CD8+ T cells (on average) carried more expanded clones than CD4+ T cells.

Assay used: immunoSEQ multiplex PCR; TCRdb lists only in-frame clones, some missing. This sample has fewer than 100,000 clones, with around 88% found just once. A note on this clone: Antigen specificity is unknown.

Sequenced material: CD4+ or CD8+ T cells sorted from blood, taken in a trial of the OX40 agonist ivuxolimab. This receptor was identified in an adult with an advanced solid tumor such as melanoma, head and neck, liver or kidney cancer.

The CDR3 here is CASSRGGETQYF. The DNA of the CDR3 is TGTGCGTCCTCTAGGGGCGGAGAGACCCAGTACTTC. V and J are TRBV30 and TRBJ2-5, with TRBD1 as a possible D gene (5 bases). This CDR3 has 12 residues. Germline CDR1 GTSNPN, CDR2 SVGIG (reference sequence).